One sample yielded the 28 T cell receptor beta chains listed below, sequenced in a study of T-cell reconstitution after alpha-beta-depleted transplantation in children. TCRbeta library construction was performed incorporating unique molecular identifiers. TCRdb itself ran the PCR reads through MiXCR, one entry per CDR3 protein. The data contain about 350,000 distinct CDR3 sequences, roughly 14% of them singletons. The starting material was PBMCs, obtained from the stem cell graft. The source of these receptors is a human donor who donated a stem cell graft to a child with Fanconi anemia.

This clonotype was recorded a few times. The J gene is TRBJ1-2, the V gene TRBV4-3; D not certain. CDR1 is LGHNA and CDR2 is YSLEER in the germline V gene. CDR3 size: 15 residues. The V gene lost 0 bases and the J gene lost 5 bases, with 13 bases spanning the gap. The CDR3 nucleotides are TGCGCCAGCAGCCAAGACCTGGGTCGGATTTATGGCTACACCTTC. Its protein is CASSQDLGRIYGYTF.

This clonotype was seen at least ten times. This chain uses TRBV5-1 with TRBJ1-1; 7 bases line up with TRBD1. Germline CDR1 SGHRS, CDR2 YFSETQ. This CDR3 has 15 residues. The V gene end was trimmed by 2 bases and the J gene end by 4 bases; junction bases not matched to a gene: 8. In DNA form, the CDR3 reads TGCGCCAGCAGCTTATATGGACAGGCGGGCACTGAAGCTTTCTTT. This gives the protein CASSLYGQAGTEAFF.

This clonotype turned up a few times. The CDR3 region is CASSLARTRDPYTF. CDR3 DNA sequence: TGTGCCAGCAGTTTAGCGCGTACGAGGGACCCCTACACCTTC. This sequence joins TRBV12-3 or TRBV12-4 and TRBJ1-2; D might be TRBD1 (5 bases). With 0 bases removed from V and 10 bases from J, the gap between germline ends came to 15 bases. The CDR3 extends over 14 amino acids.

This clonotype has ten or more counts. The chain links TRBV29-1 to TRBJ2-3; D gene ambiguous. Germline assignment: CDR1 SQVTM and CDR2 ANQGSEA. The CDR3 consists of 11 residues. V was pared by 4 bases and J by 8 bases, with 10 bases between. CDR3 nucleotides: TGCAGCGTTGGAGACATGGGTACGCAGTATTTT. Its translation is CSVGDMGTQYF.

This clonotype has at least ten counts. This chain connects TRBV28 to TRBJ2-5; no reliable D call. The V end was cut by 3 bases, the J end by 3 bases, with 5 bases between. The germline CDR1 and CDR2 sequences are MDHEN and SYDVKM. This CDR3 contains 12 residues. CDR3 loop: CASSLRKETQYF. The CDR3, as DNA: TGTGCCAGCAGTTTGCGGAAAGAGACCCAGTACTTC.

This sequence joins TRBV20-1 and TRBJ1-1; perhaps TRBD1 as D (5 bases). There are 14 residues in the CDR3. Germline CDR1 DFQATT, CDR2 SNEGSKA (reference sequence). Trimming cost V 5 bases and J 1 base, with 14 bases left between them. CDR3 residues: CSAFSGHRNTEAFF. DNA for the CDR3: TGCAGTGCTTTCAGCGGACACCGGAACACTGAAGCTTTCTTT.

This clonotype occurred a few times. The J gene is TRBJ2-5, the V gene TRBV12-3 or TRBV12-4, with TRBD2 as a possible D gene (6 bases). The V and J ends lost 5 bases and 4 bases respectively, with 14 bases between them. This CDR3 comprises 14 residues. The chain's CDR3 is CASSRLEPGETQYF. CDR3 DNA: TGTGCCAGCAGTCGACTAGAGCCTGGAGAGACCCAGTACTTC.

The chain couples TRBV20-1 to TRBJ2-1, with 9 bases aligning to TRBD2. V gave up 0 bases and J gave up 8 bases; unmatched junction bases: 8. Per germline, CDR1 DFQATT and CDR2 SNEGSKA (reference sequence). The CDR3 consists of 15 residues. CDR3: CSAREGGGAKDEQFF. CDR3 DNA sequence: TGCAGTGCTAGAGAAGGCGGGGGGGCCAAGGATGAGCAGTTCTTC.

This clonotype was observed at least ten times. In DNA, the CDR3 is TGTGCCAGCAGCCCACCACCAAACACTGAAGCTTTCTTT. Its protein product is CASSPPPNTEAFF. The chain couples TRBV13 to TRBJ1-1; D gene uncertain. Germline CDR1 is PRHDT and CDR2 is FYEKMQ (reference sequence). V was shortened by 5 bases and J by 2 bases, with 9 bases between the two germline ends. This CDR3 region has 13 residues.

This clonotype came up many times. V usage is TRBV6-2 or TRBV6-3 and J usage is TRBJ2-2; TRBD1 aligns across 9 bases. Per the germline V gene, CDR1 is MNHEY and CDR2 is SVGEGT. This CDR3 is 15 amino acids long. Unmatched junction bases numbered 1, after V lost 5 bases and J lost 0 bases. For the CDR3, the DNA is TGTGCCAGCAGTAGGACAGGGGCGAACACCGGGGAGCTGTTTTTT. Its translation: CASSRTGANTGELFF.

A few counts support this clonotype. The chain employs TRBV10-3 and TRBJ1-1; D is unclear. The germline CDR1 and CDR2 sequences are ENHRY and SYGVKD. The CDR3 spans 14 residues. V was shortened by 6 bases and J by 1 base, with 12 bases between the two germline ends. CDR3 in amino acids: CAIRDPTRNTEAFF. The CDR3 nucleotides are TGTGCCATCAGGGATCCGACAAGGAACACTGAAGCTTTCTTT.

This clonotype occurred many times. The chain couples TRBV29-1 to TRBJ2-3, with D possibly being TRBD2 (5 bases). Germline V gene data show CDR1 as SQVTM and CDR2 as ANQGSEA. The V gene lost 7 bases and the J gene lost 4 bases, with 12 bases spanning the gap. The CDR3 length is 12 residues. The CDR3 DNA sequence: TGCAGCGAGAAAACAGCGGCAGATACGCAGTATTTT. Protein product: CSEKTAADTQYF.

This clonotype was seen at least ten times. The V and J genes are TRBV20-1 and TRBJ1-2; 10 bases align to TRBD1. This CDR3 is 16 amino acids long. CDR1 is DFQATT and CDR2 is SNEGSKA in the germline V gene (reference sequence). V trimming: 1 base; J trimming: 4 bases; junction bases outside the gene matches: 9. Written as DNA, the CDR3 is TGCAGTGCTAGAGCCCCCGGGACAGGGGTTCTCTATGGCTACACCTTC. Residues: CSARAPGTGVLYGYTF.

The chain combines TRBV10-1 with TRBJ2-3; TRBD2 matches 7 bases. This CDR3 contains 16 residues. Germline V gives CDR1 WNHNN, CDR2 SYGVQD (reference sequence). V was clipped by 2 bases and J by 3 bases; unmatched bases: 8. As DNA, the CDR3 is TGCGCCAGCAGTGAGACCGGCGCGGGGGAGACAGATACGCAGTATTTT. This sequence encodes CASSETGAGETDTQYF.

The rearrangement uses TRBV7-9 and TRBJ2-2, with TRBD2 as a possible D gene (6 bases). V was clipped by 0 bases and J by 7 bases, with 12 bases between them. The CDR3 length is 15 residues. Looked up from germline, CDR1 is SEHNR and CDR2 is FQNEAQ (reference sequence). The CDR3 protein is CASSLARRDVGELFF. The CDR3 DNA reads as TGTGCCAGCAGCTTAGCGAGGAGGGATGTCGGGGAGCTGTTTTTT.

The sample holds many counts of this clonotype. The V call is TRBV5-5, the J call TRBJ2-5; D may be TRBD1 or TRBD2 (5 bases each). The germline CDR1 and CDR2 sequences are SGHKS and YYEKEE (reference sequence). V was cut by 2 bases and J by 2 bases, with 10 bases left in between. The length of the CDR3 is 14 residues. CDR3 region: CASSFEGQQETQYF. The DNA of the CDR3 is TGTGCCAGCAGCTTTGAGGGGCAGCAAGAGACCCAGTACTTC.

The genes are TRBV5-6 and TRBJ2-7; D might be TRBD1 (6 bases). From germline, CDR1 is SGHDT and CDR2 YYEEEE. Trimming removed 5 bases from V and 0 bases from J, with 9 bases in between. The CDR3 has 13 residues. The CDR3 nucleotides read TGTGCCAGCAGTACGGACAGCTCCTACGAGCAGTACTTC. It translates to CASSTDSSYEQYF.

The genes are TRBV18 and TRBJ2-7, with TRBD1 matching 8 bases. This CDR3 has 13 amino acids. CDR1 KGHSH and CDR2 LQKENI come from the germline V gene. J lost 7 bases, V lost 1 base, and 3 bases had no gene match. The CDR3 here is CASSPLQGEEQYV. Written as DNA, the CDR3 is TGTGCCAGCTCACCACTACAGGGGGAAGAGCAGTACGTC.

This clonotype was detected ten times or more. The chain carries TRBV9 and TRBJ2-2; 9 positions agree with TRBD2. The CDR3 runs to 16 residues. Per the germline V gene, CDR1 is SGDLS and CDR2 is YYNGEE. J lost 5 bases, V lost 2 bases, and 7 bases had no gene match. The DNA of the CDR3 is TGTGCCAGCAGCGTTCGGCTAGCGGGGACAACCGGGGAGCTGTTTTTT. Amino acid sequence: CASSVRLAGTTGELFF.

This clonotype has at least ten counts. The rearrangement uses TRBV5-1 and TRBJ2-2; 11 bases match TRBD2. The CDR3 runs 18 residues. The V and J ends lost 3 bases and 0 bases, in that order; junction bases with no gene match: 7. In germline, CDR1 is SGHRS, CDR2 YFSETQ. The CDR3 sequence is CASSSRLAGYANTGELFF. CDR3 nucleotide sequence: TGCGCCAGCAGCTCCCGACTAGCGGGGTACGCGAACACCGGGGAGCTGTTTTTT. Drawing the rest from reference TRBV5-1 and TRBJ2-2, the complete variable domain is KAGVTQTPRYLIKTRGQQVTLSCSPISGHRSVSWYQQTPGQGLQFLFEYFSETQRNKGNFPGRFSGRQFSNSRSEMNVSTLELGDSALYLCASSSRLAGYANTGELFFGEGSRLTVL.

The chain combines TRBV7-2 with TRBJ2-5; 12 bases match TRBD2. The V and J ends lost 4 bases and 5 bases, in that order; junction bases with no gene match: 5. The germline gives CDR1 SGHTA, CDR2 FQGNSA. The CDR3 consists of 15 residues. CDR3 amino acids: CASSWTSGVGETQYF. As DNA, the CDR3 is TGTGCCAGCAGCTGGACTAGCGGGGTGGGGGAGACCCAGTACTTC.

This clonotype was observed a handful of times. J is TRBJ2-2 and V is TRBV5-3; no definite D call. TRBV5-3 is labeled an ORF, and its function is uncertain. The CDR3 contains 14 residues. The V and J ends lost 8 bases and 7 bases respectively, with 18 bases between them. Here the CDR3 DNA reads TGTGCCAGCAGCGTAGCTTCCAGCTTCGGGGAGCTGTTTTTT. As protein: CASSVASSFGELFF.

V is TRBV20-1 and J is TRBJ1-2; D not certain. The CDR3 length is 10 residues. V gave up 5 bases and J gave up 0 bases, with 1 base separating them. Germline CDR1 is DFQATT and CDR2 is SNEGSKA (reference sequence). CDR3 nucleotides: TGCAGTGCTGCTAACTATGGCTACACCTTC. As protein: CSAANYGYTF.

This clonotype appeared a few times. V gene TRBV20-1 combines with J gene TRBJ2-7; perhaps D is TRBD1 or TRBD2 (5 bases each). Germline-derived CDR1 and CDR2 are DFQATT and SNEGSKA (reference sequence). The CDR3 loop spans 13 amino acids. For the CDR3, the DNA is TGCAGCGCTCGGGACCGACGGAACTACGAGCAGTACGTC. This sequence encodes CSARDRRNYEQYV.

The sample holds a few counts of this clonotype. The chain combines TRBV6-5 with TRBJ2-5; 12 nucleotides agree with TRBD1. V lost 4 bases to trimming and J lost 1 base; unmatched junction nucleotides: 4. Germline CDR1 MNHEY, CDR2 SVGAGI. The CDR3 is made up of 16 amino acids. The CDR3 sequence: CASSSRDRGRQETQYF. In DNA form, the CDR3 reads TGTGCCAGCAGTTCCCGGGACAGGGGGCGCCAAGAGACCCAGTACTTC.

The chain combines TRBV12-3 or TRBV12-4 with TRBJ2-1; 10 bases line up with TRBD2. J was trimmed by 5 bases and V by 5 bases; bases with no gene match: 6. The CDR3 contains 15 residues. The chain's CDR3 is CASSPQREGNNEQFF. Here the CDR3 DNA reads TGTGCCAGCAGTCCTCAGCGGGAGGGCAACAATGAGCAGTTCTTC.

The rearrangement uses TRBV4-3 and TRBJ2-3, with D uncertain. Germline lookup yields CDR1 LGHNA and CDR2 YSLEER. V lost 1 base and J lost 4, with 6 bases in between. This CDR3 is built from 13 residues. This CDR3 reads CASSQVQADTQYF. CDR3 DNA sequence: TGCGCCAGCAGCCAAGTACAAGCAGATACGCAGTATTTT.

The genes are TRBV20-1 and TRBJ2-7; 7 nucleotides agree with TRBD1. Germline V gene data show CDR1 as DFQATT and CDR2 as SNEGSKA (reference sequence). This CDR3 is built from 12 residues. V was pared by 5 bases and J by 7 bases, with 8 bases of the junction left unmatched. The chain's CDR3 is CSAHDRVKEQYF. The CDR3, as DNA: TGCAGTGCTCACGACAGGGTAAAGGAGCAGTACTTC.